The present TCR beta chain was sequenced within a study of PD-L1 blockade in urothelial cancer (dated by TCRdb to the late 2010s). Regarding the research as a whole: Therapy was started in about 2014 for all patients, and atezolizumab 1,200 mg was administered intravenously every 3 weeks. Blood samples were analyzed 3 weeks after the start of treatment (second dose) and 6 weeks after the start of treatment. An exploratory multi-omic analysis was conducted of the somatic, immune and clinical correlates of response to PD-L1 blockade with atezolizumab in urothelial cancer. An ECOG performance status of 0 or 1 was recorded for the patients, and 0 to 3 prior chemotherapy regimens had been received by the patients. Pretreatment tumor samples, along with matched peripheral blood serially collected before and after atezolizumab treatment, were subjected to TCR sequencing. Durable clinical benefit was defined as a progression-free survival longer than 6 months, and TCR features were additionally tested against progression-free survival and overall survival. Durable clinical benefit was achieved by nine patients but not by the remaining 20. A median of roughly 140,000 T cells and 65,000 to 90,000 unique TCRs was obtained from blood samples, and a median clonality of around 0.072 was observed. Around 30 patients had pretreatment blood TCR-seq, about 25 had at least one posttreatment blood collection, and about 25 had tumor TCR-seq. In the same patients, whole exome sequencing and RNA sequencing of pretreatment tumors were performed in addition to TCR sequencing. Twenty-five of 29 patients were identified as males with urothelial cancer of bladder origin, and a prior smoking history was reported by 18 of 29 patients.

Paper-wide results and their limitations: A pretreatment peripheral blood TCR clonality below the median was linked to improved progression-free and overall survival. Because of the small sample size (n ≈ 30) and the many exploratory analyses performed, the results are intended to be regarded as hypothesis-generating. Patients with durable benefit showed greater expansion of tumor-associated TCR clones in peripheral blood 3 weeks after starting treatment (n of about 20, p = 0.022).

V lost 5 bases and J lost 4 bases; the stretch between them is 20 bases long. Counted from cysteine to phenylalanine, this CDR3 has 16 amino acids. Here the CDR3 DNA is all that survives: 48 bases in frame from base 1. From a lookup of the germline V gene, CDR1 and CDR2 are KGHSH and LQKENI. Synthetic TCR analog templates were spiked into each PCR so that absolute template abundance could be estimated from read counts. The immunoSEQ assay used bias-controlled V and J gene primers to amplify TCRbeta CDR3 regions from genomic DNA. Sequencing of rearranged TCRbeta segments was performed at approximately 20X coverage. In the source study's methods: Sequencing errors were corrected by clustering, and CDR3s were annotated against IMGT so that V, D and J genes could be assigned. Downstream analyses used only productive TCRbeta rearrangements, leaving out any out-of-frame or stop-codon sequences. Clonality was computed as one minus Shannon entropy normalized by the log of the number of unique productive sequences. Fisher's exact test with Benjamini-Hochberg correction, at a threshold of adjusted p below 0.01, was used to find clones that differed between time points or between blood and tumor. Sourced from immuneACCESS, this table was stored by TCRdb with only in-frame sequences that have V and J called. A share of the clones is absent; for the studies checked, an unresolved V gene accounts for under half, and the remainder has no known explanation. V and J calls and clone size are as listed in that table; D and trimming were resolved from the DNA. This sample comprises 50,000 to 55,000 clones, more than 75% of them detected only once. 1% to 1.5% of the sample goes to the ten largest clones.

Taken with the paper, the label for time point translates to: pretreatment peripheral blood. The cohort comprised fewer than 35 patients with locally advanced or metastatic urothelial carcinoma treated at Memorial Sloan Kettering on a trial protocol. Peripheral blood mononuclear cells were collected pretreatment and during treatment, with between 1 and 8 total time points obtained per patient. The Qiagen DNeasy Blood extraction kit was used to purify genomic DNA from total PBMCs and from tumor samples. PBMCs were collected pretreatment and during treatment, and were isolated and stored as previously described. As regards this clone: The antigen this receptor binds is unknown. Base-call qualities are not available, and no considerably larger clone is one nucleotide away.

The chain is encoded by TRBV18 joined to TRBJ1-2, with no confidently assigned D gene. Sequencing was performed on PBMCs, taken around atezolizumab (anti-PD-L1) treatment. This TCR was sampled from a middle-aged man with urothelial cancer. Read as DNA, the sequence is TGTGCCAGCTCAACGGTGCCGCTACACAGAAGCTATGGCTACACCTTC. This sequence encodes CASSTVPLHRSYGYTF.